A selection of T cell receptor beta chains follows, all from one sample in a study of glioma-infiltrating T cells. TCRdb redid the calling of the multiplex PCR reads with MiXCR, one entry per CDR3 protein. The sample records fewer than 250,000 distinct CDR3 sequences, roughly 32% being singletons. The sequenced sample was glioma tissue, nonneoplastic brain tissue, or PBMCs (not recorded which). These receptors came from a human donor with low-grade glioma or glioblastoma, undergoing nonglioma brain surgery, or in good health (not recorded which). CDR3s include the opening cysteine and the closing phenylalanine or tryptophan. Fields, in order: J gene, V gene, D gene, clone size, CDR3 DNA, CDR3 protein. The D gene is left open where the match is weak. A row's size may be missing; if present it is once, few, many or a size class.

J: TRBJ2-1
V: TRBV4-2
D: TRBD2
size: NA
DNA: TGTGCCAGCAGCCAAGACCGCACGGGACTAGCCTCCGGGGAGCAGTTCTTC
CDR3: CASSQDRTGLASGEQFF

J: TRBJ2-7
V: TRBV20-1
D: NA
size: NA
DNA: TGCAGTGCTAGAGATTCCCTCAGGGGCAAGACAGGACGATCCTACGAGCAGTACTTC
CDR3: CSARDSLRGKTGRSYEQYF

J: TRBJ1-5
V: TRBV28
D: TRBD1
size: many
DNA: TGTGCCAGCAGTCTGGGACAGCGCAATCAGCCCCAGCATTTT
CDR3: CASSLGQRNQPQHF

J: TRBJ2-7
V: TRBV6-5
D: NA
size: NA
DNA: TGTGCCAGCAGTTACGGGACAGCGGGCGAGTACGAGCGGTACTTC
CDR3: CASSYGTAGEYERYF

J: TRBJ2-7
V: TRBV19
D: TRBD2
size: NA
DNA: TGCGCCAGTAGCGGAAAGCAAGCGGGGGTCTACGAGCAGTACTTC
CDR3: CASSGKQAGVYEQYF

J: TRBJ1-1
V: TRBV29-1
D: TRBD1
size: many
DNA: TGCAGCGCCGGACGGACAGGGAACACTGAAGCTTTCTTT
CDR3: CSAGRTGNTEAFF

J: TRBJ2-3
V: TRBV4-3
D: NA
size: many
DNA: TGCGCCAGCAGCCAGCTGACAGTCACAGATACGCAGTATTTT
CDR3: CASSQLTVTDTQYF

J: TRBJ2-7
V: TRBV28
D: NA
size: many
DNA: TGTGCCAGCAGTTCCCCCCCAGAGGACGACGAGCAGTACTTC
CDR3: CASSSPPEDDEQYF

J: TRBJ1-5
V: TRBV7-2
D: NA
size: many
DNA: TGTGCCAGCAGCTTAGTGAGTCAGTTGAATCAGCCCCAGCATTTT
CDR3: CASSLVSQLNQPQHF

J: TRBJ2-7
V: TRBV29-1
D: NA
size: few
DNA: TGCAGCGTGGAGGGGGGACAGAGCTCCTACGAGCAGTACTTC
CDR3: CSVEGGQSSYEQYF

J: TRBJ2-7
V: TRBV20-1
D: TRBD2
size: NA
DNA: TGCAGTGCCGCTCCCGGACTAGCGGGAGGAGGGGAGCAGTACTTC
CDR3: CSAAPGLAGGGEQYF

J: TRBJ2-1
V: TRBV20-1
D: TRBD2
size: NA
DNA: TGCAGTGCACCAGTAGCGGGTACCAATGAGCAGTTCTTC
CDR3: CSAPVAGTNEQFF

J: TRBJ2-7
V: TRBV20-1
D: NA
size: many
DNA: TGCAGTGCTGGGGACTTTTACGAGCAGTACTTC
CDR3: CSAGDFYEQYF

J: TRBJ1-1
V: TRBV5-1
D: TRBD1
size: many
DNA: TGCGCCAGCAGCGCCTCGGCAGGGGGGACTGAAGCTTTCTTT
CDR3: CASSASAGGTEAFF

J: TRBJ2-3
V: TRBV7-9
D: TRBD2
size: NA
DNA: TGTGCCAGCAGCTTAGACGGACTAGCGGGAGGCCGGAGTAGCCCAGATACGCAGTATTTT
CDR3: CASSLDGLAGGRSSPDTQYF

J: TRBJ2-7
V: TRBV6-1
D: NA
size: many
DNA: TGTGCCAGCAGCGGGGACTGGGGGGCGGAGCTCGAGCAGTACTTC
CDR3: CASSGDWGAELEQYF

J: TRBJ1-2
V: TRBV28
D: TRBD1
size: NA
DNA: TGTGCCAGAAGGCAGGGGGGTGCGGGTCGGGGCTACACCTTC
CDR3: CARRQGGAGRGYTF